This T cell receptor (beta chain) was recovered during a study of T cells in Graves' hyperthyroidism and ophthalmopathy. Study results and caveats: The authors' 13 V-J model separated ophthalmopathy from stable hyperthyroidism. In the blood, most expanded thyroid clonotypes above 0.001 appeared as well.

V gave up 6 bases and J gave up 7 bases, with 19 bases separating them. This CDR3 is built from 15 residues. CDR1 and CDR2 from the germline V gene are MDHEN and SYDVKM. The source material, RNA transcripts, was used to amplify TCR beta CDR3 regions. TCR CDR3 underwent first-round RT-PCR with the HTBI primer set. TCRdb reanalysed the multiplex PCR reads using MiXCR and keeps one entry per CDR3 protein. The sample carries 400,000 to 600,000 distinct CDR3 sequences, around 15% recorded once. The PBMCs had their origin in 10 ml of fresh peripheral blood. A note on this clonotype: What it binds is not known.

Sequencing was performed on blood. The V and J genes are TRBV28 and TRBJ1-5; D is possibly TRBD1 (5 bases). The receptor was derived from a woman in her twenties or thirties with Graves' ophthalmopathy. CDR3 in amino acids: CASSTGPLGVQPQHF. The CDR3 nucleotides are TGTGCCAGCAGCACGGGACCCCTGGGAGTGCAGCCCCAGCATTTT. Together with reference TRBV28 and TRBJ1-5, the CDR3 gives the full variable domain: DVKVTQSSRYLVKRTGEKVFLECVQDMDHENMFWYRQDPGLGLRLIYFSYDVKMKEKGDIPEGYSVSREKKERFSLILESASTNQTSMYLCASSTGPLGVQPQHFGDGTRLSIL.